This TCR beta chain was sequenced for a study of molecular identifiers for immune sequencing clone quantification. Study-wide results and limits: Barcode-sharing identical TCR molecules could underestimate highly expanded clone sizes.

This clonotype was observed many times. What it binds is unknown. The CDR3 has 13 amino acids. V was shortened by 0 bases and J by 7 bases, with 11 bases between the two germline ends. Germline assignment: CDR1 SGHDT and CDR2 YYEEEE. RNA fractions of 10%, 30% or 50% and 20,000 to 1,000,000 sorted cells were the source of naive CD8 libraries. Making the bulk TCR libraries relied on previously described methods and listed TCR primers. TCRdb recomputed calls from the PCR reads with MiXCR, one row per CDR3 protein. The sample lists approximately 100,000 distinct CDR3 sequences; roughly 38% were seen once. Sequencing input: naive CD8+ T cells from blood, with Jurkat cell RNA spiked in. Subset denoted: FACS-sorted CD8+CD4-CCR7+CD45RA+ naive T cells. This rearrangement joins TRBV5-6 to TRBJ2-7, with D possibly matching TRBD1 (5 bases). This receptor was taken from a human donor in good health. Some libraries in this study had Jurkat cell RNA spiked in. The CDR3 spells CASSLEGLREQYF. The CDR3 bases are TGTGCCAGCAGCTTGGAGGGGCTACGGGAGCAGTACTTC.